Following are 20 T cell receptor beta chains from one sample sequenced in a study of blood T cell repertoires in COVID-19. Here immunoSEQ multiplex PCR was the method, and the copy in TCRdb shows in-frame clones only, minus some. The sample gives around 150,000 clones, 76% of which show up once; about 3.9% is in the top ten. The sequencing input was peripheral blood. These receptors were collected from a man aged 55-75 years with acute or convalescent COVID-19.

Written as DNA, the CDR3 is TGTGCCAGCTCCCCTACAACTAGCGGGGGCCGGGATGAGCAGTTCTTC. Its translation: CASSPTTSGGRDEQFF. The V call is TRBV18, the J call TRBJ2-1; 11 bases line up with TRBD2. Trimming at V came to 6 bases and at J to 8 bases, leaving 12 bases not matched to a gene. CDR1 is KGHSH and CDR2 is LQKENI in the germline V gene. The CDR3 totals 16 residues.

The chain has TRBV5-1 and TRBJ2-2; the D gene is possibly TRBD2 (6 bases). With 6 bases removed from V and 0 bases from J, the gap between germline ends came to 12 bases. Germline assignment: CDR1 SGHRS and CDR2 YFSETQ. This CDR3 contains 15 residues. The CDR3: CASKLGEANTGELFF. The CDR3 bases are TGCGCCAGCAAACTGGGGGAGGCGAACACCGGGGAGCTGTTTTTT.

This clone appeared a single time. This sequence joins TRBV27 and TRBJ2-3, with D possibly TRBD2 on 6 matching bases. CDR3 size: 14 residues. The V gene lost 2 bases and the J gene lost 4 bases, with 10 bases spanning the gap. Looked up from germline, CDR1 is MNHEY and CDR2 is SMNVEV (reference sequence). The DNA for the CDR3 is TGTGCCAGCAGTTTAGGGCTAGCGTCAGATACGCAGTATTTT. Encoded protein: CASSLGLASDTQYF.

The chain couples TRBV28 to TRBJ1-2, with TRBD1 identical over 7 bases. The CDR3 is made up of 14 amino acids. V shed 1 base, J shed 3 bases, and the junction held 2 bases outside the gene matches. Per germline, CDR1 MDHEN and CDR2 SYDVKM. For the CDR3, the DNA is TGTGCCAGCAGTTTATTGGGGACAGACTATGGCTACACCTTC. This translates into CASSLLGTDYGYTF.

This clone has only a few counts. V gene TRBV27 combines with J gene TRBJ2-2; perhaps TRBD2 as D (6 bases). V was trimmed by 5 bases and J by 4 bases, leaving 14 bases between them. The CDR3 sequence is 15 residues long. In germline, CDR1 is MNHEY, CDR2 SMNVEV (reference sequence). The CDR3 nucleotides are TGTGCCAGCAGTCCGATCGGAGGGAGCACCGGGGAGCTGTTTTTT. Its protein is CASSPIGGSTGELFF.

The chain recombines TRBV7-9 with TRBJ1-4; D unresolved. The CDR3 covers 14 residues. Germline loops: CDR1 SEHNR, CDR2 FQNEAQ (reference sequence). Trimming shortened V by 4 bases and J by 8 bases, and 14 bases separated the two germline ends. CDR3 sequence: CASSSTGSREKLFF. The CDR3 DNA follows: TGTGCCAGCAGCTCCACGGGATCCAGGGAAAAACTGTTTTTT. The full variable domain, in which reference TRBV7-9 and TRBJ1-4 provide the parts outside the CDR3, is DTGVSQNPRHKITKRGQNVTFRCDPISEHNRLYWYRQTLGQGPEFLTYFQNEAQLEKSRLLSDRFSAERPKGSFSTLEIQRTEQGDSAMYLCASSSTGSREKLFFGSGTQLSVL.

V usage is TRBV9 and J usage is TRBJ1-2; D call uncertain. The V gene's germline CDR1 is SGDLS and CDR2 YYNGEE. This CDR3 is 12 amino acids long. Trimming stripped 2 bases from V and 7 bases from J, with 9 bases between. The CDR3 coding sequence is TGTGCCAGCAGCGTGGACCGGGGTGGCTACACCTTC. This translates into CASSVDRGGYTF.

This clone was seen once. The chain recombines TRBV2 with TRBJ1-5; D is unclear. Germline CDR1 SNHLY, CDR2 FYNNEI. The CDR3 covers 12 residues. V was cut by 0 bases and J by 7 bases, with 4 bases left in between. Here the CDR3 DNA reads TGTGCCAGCAGTGAAGCGCGCCAGCCCCAGCATTTT. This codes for CASSEARQPQHF.

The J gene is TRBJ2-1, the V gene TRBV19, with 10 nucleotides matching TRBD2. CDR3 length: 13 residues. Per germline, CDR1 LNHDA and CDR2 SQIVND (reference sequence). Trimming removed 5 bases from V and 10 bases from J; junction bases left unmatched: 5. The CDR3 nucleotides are TGTGCCAGTAGTGGGAGCGGGAGGGCCGAGCAGTTCTTC. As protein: CASSGSGRAEQFF.

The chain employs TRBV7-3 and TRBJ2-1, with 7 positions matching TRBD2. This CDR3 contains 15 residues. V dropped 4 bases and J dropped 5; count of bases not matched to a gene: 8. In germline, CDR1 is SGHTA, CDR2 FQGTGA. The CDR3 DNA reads TGTGCCAGCAGCTCCGGACTAGTAGGTAACAATGAGCAGTTCTTC. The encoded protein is CASSSGLVGNNEQFF.

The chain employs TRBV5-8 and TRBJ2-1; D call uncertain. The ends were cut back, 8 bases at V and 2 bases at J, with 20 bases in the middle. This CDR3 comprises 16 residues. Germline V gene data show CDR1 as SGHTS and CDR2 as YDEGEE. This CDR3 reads CASPSTPIAAYNEQFF. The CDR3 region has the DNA TGTGCCAGTCCCTCCACTCCCATCGCCGCCTACAATGAGCAGTTCTTC.

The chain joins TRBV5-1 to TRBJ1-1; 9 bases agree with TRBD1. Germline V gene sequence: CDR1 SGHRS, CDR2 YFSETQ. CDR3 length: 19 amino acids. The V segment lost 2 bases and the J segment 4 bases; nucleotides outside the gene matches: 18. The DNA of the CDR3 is TGCGCCAGCAGCTTCTCGCCCGGGACAGGGTACCTCAAGACCACTGAAGCTTTCTTT. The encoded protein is CASSFSPGTGYLKTTEAFF.

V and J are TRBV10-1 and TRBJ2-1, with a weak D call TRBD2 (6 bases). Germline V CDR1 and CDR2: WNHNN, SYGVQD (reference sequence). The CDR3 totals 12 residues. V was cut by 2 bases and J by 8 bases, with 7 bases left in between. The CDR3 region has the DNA TGCGCCAGCAGTGAGACGGGAGATGAGCAGTTCTTC. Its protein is CASSETGDEQFF.

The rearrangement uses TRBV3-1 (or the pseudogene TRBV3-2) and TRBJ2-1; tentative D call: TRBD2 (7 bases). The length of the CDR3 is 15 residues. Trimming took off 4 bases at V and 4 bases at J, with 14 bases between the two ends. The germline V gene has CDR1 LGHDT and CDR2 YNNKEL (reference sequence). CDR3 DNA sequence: TGTGCCAGCAGCCGAACCGGGGGGCTGTACAATGAGCAGTTCTTC. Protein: CASSRTGGLYNEQFF.

CDR3 nucleotides: TGTGCCAGTAGTGGGGGGACGGCTAGCAATCAGCCCCAGCATTTT. Translation gives CASSGGTASNQPQHF. The J gene is TRBJ1-5, the V gene TRBV19; a weak D match, TRBD1 (5 bases). Germline V gene sequence: CDR1 LNHDA, CDR2 SQIVND (reference sequence). Trimming shortened V by 5 bases and J by 0 bases, and 11 bases separated the two germline ends. The CDR3 loop spans 15 amino acids. Combining the CDR3 with reference TRBV19 and TRBJ1-5 gives the whole variable domain DGGITQSPKYLFRKEGQNVTLSCEQNLNHDAMYWYRQDPGQGLRLIYYSQIVNDFQKGDIAEGYSVSREKKESFPLTVTSAQKNPTAFYLCASSGGTASNQPQHFGDGTRLSIL.

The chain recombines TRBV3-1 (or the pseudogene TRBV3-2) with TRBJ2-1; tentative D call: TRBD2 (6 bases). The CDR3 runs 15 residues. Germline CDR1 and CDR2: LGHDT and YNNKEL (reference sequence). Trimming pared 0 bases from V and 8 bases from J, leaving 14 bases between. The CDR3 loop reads CASSQDLGPSDEQFF. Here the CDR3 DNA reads TGTGCCAGCAGCCAAGATCTGGGGCCTAGCGATGAGCAGTTCTTC.

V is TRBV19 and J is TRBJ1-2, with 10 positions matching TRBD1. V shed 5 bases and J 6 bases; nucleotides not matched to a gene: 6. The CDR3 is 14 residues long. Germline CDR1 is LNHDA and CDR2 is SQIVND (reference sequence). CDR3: CASSSGTGVDGYTF. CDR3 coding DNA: TGTGCCAGTAGTTCCGGGACAGGGGTAGATGGCTACACCTTC.

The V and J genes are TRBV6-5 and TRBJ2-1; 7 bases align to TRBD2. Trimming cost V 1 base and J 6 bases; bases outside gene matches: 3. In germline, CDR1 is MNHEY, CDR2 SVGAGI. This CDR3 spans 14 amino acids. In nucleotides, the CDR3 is TGTGCCAGCAGTTACTTTGGGGAGGGCAATGAGCAGTTCTTC. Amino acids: CASSYFGEGNEQFF.

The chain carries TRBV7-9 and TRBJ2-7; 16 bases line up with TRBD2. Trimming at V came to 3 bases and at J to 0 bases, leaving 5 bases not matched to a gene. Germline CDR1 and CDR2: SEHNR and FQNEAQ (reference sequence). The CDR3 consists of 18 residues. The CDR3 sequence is CASSFAGTSGRGSYEQYF. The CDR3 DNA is TGTGCCAGCAGCTTTGCCGGGACTAGCGGGAGGGGCTCCTACGAGCAGTACTTC.

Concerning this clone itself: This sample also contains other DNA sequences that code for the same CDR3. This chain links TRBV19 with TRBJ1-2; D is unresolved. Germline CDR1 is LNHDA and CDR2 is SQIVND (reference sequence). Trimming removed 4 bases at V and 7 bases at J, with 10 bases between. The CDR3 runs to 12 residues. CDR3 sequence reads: CASSNRERGYTF. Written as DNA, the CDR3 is TGTGCCAGTAGTAATAGGGAGCGTGGCTACACCTTC.